Shown below are 2 T cell receptor beta chains from a single sample sequenced in a study of blood T cell repertoires in COVID-19. The method was immunoSEQ multiplex PCR; TCRdb's version includes in-frame clones alone and lacks a portion of them. This table has 250,000 to 300,000 clones, approximately 86% appearing once. Sequencing used peripheral blood. The receptors come from a man younger than 35 with active or convalescent COVID-19.

The gene calls are TRBV19 and TRBJ2-1; 8 bases fit TRBD2. The CDR3 is 16 amino acids. Germline trimming cut 8 bases from V and 2 bases from J; bases unmatched to any gene: 11. CDR1 is LNHDA, CDR2 SQIVND, per germline (reference sequence). The CDR3 DNA sequence: TGTGCCAGTTCAGGTAGCGGGGACTCAACCTACAATGAGCAGTTCTTC. Translated, it gives CASSGSGDSTYNEQFF.

In its sample, this clone was seen a few times. The V call is TRBV5-6, the J call TRBJ2-3, with a weak D call TRBD1 (7 bases). This CDR3 has 16 amino acids. Between the trimmed V and J ends, which lost 4 bases and 2 bases, there was a span of 17 bases. Germline V gives CDR1 SGHDT, CDR2 YYEEEE. The CDR3 nucleotides read TGTGCCAGCAGCCTAGAGGGGGCGGGGTCCACAGATACGCAGTATTTT. Residues: CASSLEGAGSTDTQYF.